Listed below are T cell receptor beta chains from one sample, sequenced in a study of T-cell memory formation after mild COVID-19. In TCRdb, the 5' RACE reads were re-called with MiXCR into one record per CDR3 protein. The sample has under 600,000 distinct CDR3 sequences; less than 25% are singletons. Material: PBMCs or a T cell subset sorted from them (not recorded which). The source is an adult woman who had mild COVID-19 (a few samples of this study predate the infection). Cell type and time point are not known. The CDR3 runs from the conserved cysteine through the conserved F or W. D genes are given only for firm matches. Expanded clones get a size class; other rows say once, few or many, or leave the size out.

J	length	D	size	V	CDR3	DNA
TRBJ2-3	14	NA	NA	TRBV6-2/TRBV6-3	CASSYWRGTDTQYF	TGTGCCAGCAGTTATTGGCGGGGAACAGATACGCAGTATTTT
TRBJ2-7	19	TRBD2	NA	TRBV11-3	CASSRSGRSGIVPDYEQYF	TGTGCCAGCAGCCGTAGCGGGAGATCTGGGATCGTCCCGGATTACGAGCAGTACTTC
TRBJ2-5	15	TRBD1	NA	TRBV7-6	CASSLYTGGQETQYF	TGTGCCAGCAGCTTATACACAGGGGGACAAGAGACCCAGTACTTC
TRBJ2-1	15	TRBD2	NA	TRBV4-3	CASSPSGGLGNEQFF	TGCGCCAGCAGCCCCAGCGGGGGGTTGGGGAATGAGCAGTTCTTC
TRBJ2-7	13	NA	few	TRBV19	CASSIRGSDSQYF	TGTGCCAGTAGTATTCGTGGCTCCGATAGTCAGTACTTC
TRBJ1-6	14	TRBD1	NA	TRBV18	CASSEGQRNSPLHF	TGTGCCAGCTCCGAGGGACAGAGGAATTCACCCCTCCACTTT
TRBJ2-7	13	TRBD2	few	TRBV25-1	CASRNSGTYEQYF	TGTGCCAGCAGAAATAGCGGGACCTACGAGCAGTACTTC
TRBJ1-5	14	NA	NA	TRBV19	CASSMGRWGQPQHF	TGTGCCAGTAGTATGGGCAGGTGGGGTCAGCCCCAGCATTTT
TRBJ1-1	15	NA	few	TRBV2	CASSVVDSLNTEAFF	TGTGCCAGCAGTGTAGTTGACAGCTTGAACACTGAAGCTTTCTTT
TRBJ2-3	15	NA	few	TRBV4-2	CASSQVNEHTDTQYF	TGTGCCAGCAGCCAAGTAAACGAGCACACAGATACGCAGTATTTT
TRBJ2-4	18	NA	NA	TRBV11-1	CASSHFTGTLKVKNIQYF	TGTGCCAGCAGCCATTTTACAGGGACCCTCAAGGTCAAAAACATTCAGTACTTC
TRBJ2-1	14	NA	NA	TRBV7-7	CASSLAIWYNEQFF	TGTGCTAGCAGCTTAGCGATCTGGTACAATGAGCAGTTCTTC
TRBJ2-6	16	NA	few	TRBV28	CASRRAVASGANVLTF	TGTGCCAGCAGGCGGGCCGTTGCCTCTGGGGCCAACGTCCTGACTTTC
TRBJ2-3	16	NA	NA	TRBV27	CASSFRLGVFPDTQYF	TGTGCCAGCAGTTTTCGGCTAGGGGTGTTCCCAGATACGCAGTATTTT
TRBJ1-2	15	NA	NA	TRBV3-1	CASSHEDTSGHGYTF	TGTGCCAGCAGCCACGAGGACACCTCTGGGCATGGCTACACCTTC
TRBJ1-5	17	TRBD1	NA	TRBV2	CASSPPTGRVDNQPQHF	TGTGCCAGCAGTCCCCCGACAGGGCGAGTGGACAATCAGCCCCAGCATTTT
TRBJ1-1	15	NA	NA	TRBV19	CASSMGAAINTEAFF	TGTGCCAGTAGTATGGGGGCAGCGATCAACACTGAAGCTTTCTTT
TRBJ1-4	17	NA	NA	TRBV15	CATSRDPGLLRDEKLFF	TGTGCCACCAGCAGAGATCCGGGCCTGCTTAGAGATGAAAAACTGTTTTTT
TRBJ2-2	16	TRBD1	once	TRBV4-1	CASSQETGSVTGELFF	TGCGCCAGCAGCCAAGAGACAGGGTCGGTCACCGGGGAGCTGTTTTTT
TRBJ2-4	14	NA	NA	TRBV6-5	CASRMDPTKNIQYF	TGTGCCAGCAGGATGGACCCGACCAAAAACATTCAGTACTTC
TRBJ2-3	15	TRBD1	NA	TRBV13	CASSLSTGGGDTQYF	TGTGCCAGCAGCCTCTCGACAGGGGGCGGCGATACGCAGTATTTT
TRBJ2-4	16	TRBD2	few	TRBV18	CASSPPFAGVKNIQYF	TGTGCCAGCTCACCACCTTTCGCGGGAGTTAAAAACATTCAGTACTTC
TRBJ2-2	16	TRBD2	NA	TRBV7-3	CASSSWTSRNTGELFF	TGTGCCAGCAGCTCCTGGACTAGCAGGAACACCGGGGAGCTGTTTTTT
TRBJ2-7	15	NA	few	TRBV9	CASSVSASRWGEQYF	TGTGCCAGCAGCGTCTCGGCCTCACGATGGGGCGAGCAGTACTTC
TRBJ2-7	14	TRBD2	NA	TRBV20-1	CSALTSGGAYEQYF	TGCAGTGCTTTGACTAGCGGGGGGGCCTACGAGCAGTACTTC
TRBJ1-2	17	TRBD1	NA	TRBV5-1	CASSLGGTAQANYGYTF	TGCGCCAGCAGCTTGGGCGGGACAGCCCAGGCTAACTATGGCTACACCTTC
TRBJ2-3	13	NA	NA	TRBV6-5	CATSLLVADTQYF	TGTGCCACCTCGCTCCTCGTGGCAGATACGCAGTATTTT
TRBJ2-7	15	TRBD1	few	TRBV6-5	CASSQSPGGAYEQYF	TGTGCCAGCAGTCAATCTCCAGGGGGTGCCTACGAGCAGTACTTC
TRBJ2-3	14	NA	many	TRBV4-3	CASSQALDYGGCFF	TGCGCCAGCAGCCAAGCCTTGGACTATGGAGGGTGTTTCTTC
TRBJ2-3	14	TRBD1	many	TRBV7-3	CASRSTGGTDTQYF	TGTGCCAGCAGGTCCACAGGGGGCACAGATACGCAGTATTTT
TRBJ2-5	16	TRBD1	few	TRBV4-1	CASSQARGLYQETQYF	TGCGCCAGCAGCCAAGCCAGGGGGTTGTACCAAGAGACCCAGTACTTC
TRBJ2-1	15	TRBD2	NA	TRBV29-1	CSVASGSRAGNEQFF	TGCAGCGTCGCTAGCGGGAGTAGGGCCGGCAATGAGCAGTTCTTC
TRBJ1-5	15	NA	few	TRBV19	CASSKAGNSNQPQHF	TGTGCCAGTAGTAAGGCTGGGAATAGCAATCAGCCCCAGCATTTT
TRBJ2-1	17	NA	NA	TRBV4-1	CASSLLGDSLSYNEQFF	TGCGCCAGCAGCCTGTTGGGCGACAGCCTCTCCTACAATGAGCAGTTCTTC
TRBJ2-2	14	TRBD1	few	TRBV5-1	CASSIGQGPGELFF	TGCGCCAGCAGCATAGGACAGGGTCCCGGGGAGCTGTTTTTT
TRBJ1-1	14	NA	many	TRBV2	CASREDTMNTEAFF	TGTGCCAGCAGGGAGGACACTATGAACACTGAAGCTTTCTTT
TRBJ1-2	16	NA	NA	TRBV12-3/TRBV12-4	CASSQPGRGEVYGYTF	TGTGCCAGCAGTCAACCTGGGAGGGGGGAGGTCTATGGCTACACCTTC
TRBJ2-1	16	NA	few	TRBV4-1	CASSQGASGAYNEQFF	TGCGCCAGCAGCCAGGGGGCCTCCGGAGCCTACAATGAGCAGTTCTTC
TRBJ1-2	12	NA	NA	TRBV7-9	CASTEGHYGYTF	TGTGCCAGCACCGAGGGGCACTATGGCTACACCTTC
TRBJ2-7	14	TRBD2	few	TRBV6-5	CASSPGLAEYEQYF	TGTGCCAGCAGTCCGGGACTAGCGGAATACGAGCAGTACTTC